One sample yielded the 26 T cell receptor beta chains listed below, sequenced in a study of blood T cell repertoires in COVID-19. Sequenced by immunoSEQ multiplex PCR; TCRdb stores in-frame clones only, minus some. The sample consists of 70,000 to 75,000 clones, roughly 90% of them appearing once. Sequencing input: peripheral blood. The receptors stem from a human donor in a cohort sampled during active COVID-19.

The chain recombines TRBV2 with TRBJ2-7; TRBD1 matches at 9 bases. This CDR3 has 13 amino acids. V was clipped by 8 bases and J by 4 bases; unmatched bases: 6. The germline gives CDR1 SNHLY, CDR2 FYNNEI. The CDR3 protein is CASSGTGMYEQYF. In DNA form, the CDR3 reads TGTGCCAGCTCCGGGACAGGGATGTACGAGCAGTACTTC. Full variable domain (rest looked up from reference TRBV2 and TRBJ2-7): EPEVTQTPSHQVTQMGQEVILRCVPISNHLYFYWYRQILGQKVEFLVSFYNNEISEKSEIFDDQFSVERPDGSNFTLKIRSTKLEDSAMYFCASSGTGMYEQYFGPGTRLTVT.

This sequence joins TRBV27 and TRBJ2-1, with 12 nucleotides matching TRBD2. Germline CDR1 reads MNHEY; CDR2 reads SMNVEV (reference sequence). The CDR3 runs to 17 residues. V lost 3 bases and J lost 4; bases outside the gene matches: 7. CDR3 residues: CASSFPGLAGIYNEQFF. CDR3 DNA: TGTGCCAGCAGTTTCCCGGGACTAGCGGGTATATACAATGAGCAGTTCTTC.

The rearrangement links TRBV5-1 to TRBJ2-3; the match to TRBD2 covers 7 bases. Germline V gene data show CDR1 as SGHRS and CDR2 as YFSETQ. J was trimmed by 4 bases and V by 2 bases; bases with no gene match: 7. This CDR3 is 15 amino acids long. The CDR3, as DNA: TGCGCCAGCAGCTTTCAGTCGGGGGGTTCAGATACGCAGTATTTT. Translating gives CASSFQSGGSDTQYF.

This clone has a single count. V is TRBV7-2 and J is TRBJ1-1; TRBD1 might be the D (6 bases). Germline V lookup: CDR1 SGHTA, CDR2 FQGNSA. V lost 5 bases, J lost 0 bases, and 10 bases lay in between. The CDR3 spans 14 residues. The chain's CDR3 is CASSLRGLNTEAFF. The CDR3 coding sequence is TGTGCCAGCAGCCTCAGGGGTTTGAACACTGAAGCTTTCTTT.

This rearrangement joins TRBV18 to TRBJ1-4; 8 bases map to TRBD1. This CDR3 has 15 amino acids. With 2 bases clipped from V and 3 bases from J, the junction kept 2 bases outside the gene matches. Germline loops: CDR1 KGHSH, CDR2 LQKENI. The CDR3 sequence is CASSPGQGANEKLFF. CDR3 coding DNA: TGTGCCAGCTCACCAGGACAGGGCGCTAATGAAAAACTGTTTTTT.

The V gene is TRBV28, the J gene TRBJ1-5, with TRBD1 identical over 9 bases. Germline trimming cut 9 bases from V and 2 bases from J; bases unmatched to any gene: 14. CDR1 and CDR2 (germline): MDHEN, SYDVKM. CDR3 length: 17 amino acids. The CDR3 nucleotides read TGTGCCAGTTCCCCTAGGGACAGGGCTTTGGGCAATCAGCCCCAGCATTTT. Protein product: CASSPRDRALGNQPQHF. The entire variable domain, with the rest obtained from reference TRBV28 and TRBJ1-5, is as follows: DVKVTQSSRYLVKRTGEKVFLECVQDMDHENMFWYRQDPGLGLRLIYFSYDVKMKEKGDIPEGYSVSREKKERFSLILESASTNQTSMYLCASSPRDRALGNQPQHFGDGTRLSIL.

The chain joins TRBV7-2 to TRBJ2-2; TRBD2 matches at 14 bases. V lost 4 bases, J lost 6 bases, and 4 bases stayed unmatched. The germline CDR1 and CDR2 sequences are SGHTA and FQGNSA. The CDR3 has 16 residues. The CDR3 DNA reads as TGTGCCAGCAGCTCTCGACTAGCGGGAGGGGCCGGGGAGCTGTTTTTT. Its protein product is CASSSRLAGGAGELFF.

J is TRBJ2-1 and V is TRBV6-4, with TRBD2 as a possible D gene (5 bases). V shed 8 bases and J shed 6 bases, with 5 bases lying between them. The germline V gene encodes CDR1 MRHNA and CDR2 SNTAGT. The CDR3 consists of 10 residues. CDR3 amino acids: CASGGNEQFF. The CDR3 nucleotides are TGTGCCAGCGGAGGCAATGAGCAGTTCTTC.

The chain joins TRBV15 to TRBJ2-1; maybe TRBD2 (7 bases). The germline V gene has CDR1 LNHNV and CDR2 YYDKDF (reference sequence). This CDR3 has 18 amino acids. V was cut by 0 bases and J by 6 bases, with 21 bases left in between. The chain's CDR3 is CATSREGAGSGMSNEQFF. As DNA, the CDR3 is TGTGCCACCAGCAGAGAGGGGGCGGGAAGCGGGATGAGCAATGAGCAGTTCTTC.

This chain links TRBV9 with TRBJ1-1; TRBD1 matches at 7 bases. V lost 0 bases, J lost 1 base, and 9 bases stayed unmatched. CDR1 SGDLS and CDR2 YYNGEE come from the germline V gene. This CDR3 region has 17 residues. CDR3 protein: CASSVVGTDLKNTEAFF. The CDR3 region has the DNA TGTGCCAGCAGCGTAGTAGGGACAGACCTAAAGAACACTGAAGCTTTCTTT.

The rearrangement uses TRBV7-8 and TRBJ2-1; TRBD2 aligns across 7 bases. Looked up from germline, CDR1 is SGHVS and CDR2 is FQNEAQ. This CDR3 region has 15 residues. The trim removed 1 base at V and 2 bases at J, leaving 2 bases unmatched. CDR3 region: CASSLVAGAYNEQFF. The CDR3 bases are TGTGCCAGCAGCTTAGTTGCGGGAGCCTACAATGAGCAGTTCTTC.

The chain carries TRBV28 and TRBJ2-1; possible D gene TRBD2, 5 bases. The germline gives CDR1 MDHEN, CDR2 SYDVKM. Trimming removed 6 bases from V and 5 bases from J, with 14 bases in between. The CDR3 has 14 amino acids. The CDR3 region is CASSQGGPHNEQFF. The CDR3 DNA follows: TGTGCCAGCAGCCAAGGAGGCCCCCACAATGAGCAGTTCTTC. The full variable domain, completed using reference TRBV28 and TRBJ2-1, is DVKVTQSSRYLVKRTGEKVFLECVQDMDHENMFWYRQDPGLGLRLIYFSYDVKMKEKGDIPEGYSVSREKKERFSLILESASTNQTSMYLCASSQGGPHNEQFFGPGTRLTVL.

V gene TRBV20-1 combines with J gene TRBJ2-7; weak D call: TRBD1 (6 bases). CDR3 length: 13 residues. From germline, CDR1 is DFQATT and CDR2 SNEGSKA (reference sequence). Trimming removed 3 bases at V and 4 bases at J, with 13 bases between. CDR3 in DNA: TGCAGTGCTAGTTACAGGGAGCTTTACGAGCAGTACTTC. It is translated as CSASYRELYEQYF.

The chain has TRBV10-3 and TRBJ2-2; a weak D match, TRBD1 (6 bases). Looked up from germline, CDR1 is ENHRY and CDR2 is SYGVKD. V was shortened by 4 bases and J by 6 bases, with 9 bases between the two germline ends. The CDR3 loop spans 13 amino acids. In nucleotides, the CDR3 is TGTGCCATCAGTGCGGACAGCTCCGGGGAGCTGTTTTTT. Translation: CAISADSSGELFF.

This chain links TRBV9 with TRBJ2-1; D might be TRBD2 (6 bases). The V gene's germline CDR1 is SGDLS and CDR2 YYNGEE. This CDR3 spans 15 amino acids. V was trimmed by 4 bases and J by 0 bases, leaving 11 bases between them. CDR3: CASSLMGGSYNEQFF. CDR3 nucleotide sequence: TGTGCCAGCAGCCTAATGGGGGGCTCCTACAATGAGCAGTTCTTC.

The chain links TRBV7-9 to TRBJ2-1; TRBD2 matches at 8 bases. The CDR3 covers 17 residues. The germline V gene encodes CDR1 SEHNR and CDR2 FQNEAQ (reference sequence). The V segment lost 1 base and the J segment 1 base; nucleotides outside the gene matches: 6. The CDR3: CASSLGTGGPSYNEQFF. The CDR3 nucleotides are TGTGCCAGCAGCTTAGGAACGGGAGGGCCTTCCTACAATGAGCAGTTCTTC.

J is TRBJ1-3 and V is TRBV19, with 10 bases identical to TRBD1. The CDR3 contains 19 residues. Germline V lookup: CDR1 LNHDA, CDR2 SQIVND (reference sequence). The V and J ends lost 3 bases and 2 bases, in that order; junction bases with no gene match: 13. CDR3: CASSIFTPMGQGTGNTIYF. CDR3 bases: TGTGCCAGTAGTATTTTCACGCCCATGGGACAGGGGACTGGAAACACCATATATTTT.

J is TRBJ2-7 and V is TRBV24-1; possible D gene TRBD1, 6 bases. CDR1 KGHDR and CDR2 SFDVKD come from the germline V gene. Trimming took off 4 bases at V and 2 bases at J, with 14 bases between the two ends. The CDR3 runs 15 residues. In DNA form, the CDR3 reads TGTGCCACCAGTGACGCGACAGGACCTCCCTACGAGCAGTACTTC. Translating gives CATSDATGPPYEQYF.

This chain connects TRBV5-1 to TRBJ1-6; the D gene is possibly TRBD1 (6 bases). CDR3 length equals 15 residues. Trimming left V 1 base short and J 7 bases short, with 12 bases between. CDR1 is SGHRS, CDR2 YFSETQ, per germline. The CDR3 DNA follows: TGCGCCAGCAGCTTGATGGGGGCACGAAATTCACCCCTCCACTTT. Translated, it gives CASSLMGARNSPLHF.

The gene calls are TRBV19 and TRBJ2-7; 10 nucleotides match TRBD2. Per germline, CDR1 LNHDA and CDR2 SQIVND (reference sequence). This CDR3 has 17 residues. Germline trimming cut 4 bases from V and 2 bases from J; bases unmatched to any gene: 11. For the CDR3, the DNA is TGTGCCAGTAGTAACCAGGGCGGACTAGCGGTCCCCTACGAGCAGTACTTC. It specifies CASSNQGGLAVPYEQYF. Variable domain in full (rest from reference TRBV19 and TRBJ2-7): DGGITQSPKYLFRKEGQNVTLSCEQNLNHDAMYWYRQDPGQGLRLIYYSQIVNDFQKGDIAEGYSVSREKKESFPLTVTSAQKNPTAFYLCASSNQGGLAVPYEQYFGPGTRLTVT.

In its sample, this clone was seen once. CDR3 nucleotides: TGTGCCAGGCCACCCCGATACAGGATAAGCAATCAGCCCCAGCATTTT. Translation gives CARPPRYRISNQPQHF. The chain is built from TRBV19 and TRBJ1-5; maybe TRBD1 (5 bases). V lost 9 bases to trimming and J lost 1 base, with 19 bases between them. CDR1 is LNHDA, CDR2 SQIVND, per germline (reference sequence). The CDR3 contains 16 residues.

This chain joins TRBV5-4 and TRBJ2-1; TRBD2 agrees at 10 bases. CDR1 and CDR2 (germline): SGHNT, YYREEE (reference sequence). J gave up 4 bases and V 4 bases, and 2 bases lay outside the gene matches. This CDR3 comprises 14 residues. The CDR3 sequence: CASSLGLAYNEQFF. Here the CDR3 DNA reads TGTGCCAGCAGCCTGGGACTAGCGTACAATGAGCAGTTCTTC.

This clone was seen just once. The chain employs TRBV7-2 and TRBJ1-3; 9 bases fit TRBD1. V was pared by 5 bases and J by 2 bases, with 7 bases of the junction left unmatched. Germline V gene lookup returns CDR1 SGHTA and CDR2 FQGNSA. The CDR3 extends over 16 amino acids. CDR3 in DNA: TGTGCCAGCAGCCCCCGGACAGGGGAGGCTGGAAACACCATATATTTT. This encodes CASSPRTGEAGNTIYF.

The rearrangement joins TRBV2 to TRBJ2-2, with 7 bases that match TRBD1. The CDR3 totals 14 residues. Germline loops: CDR1 SNHLY, CDR2 FYNNEI. V lost 6 bases to trimming and J lost 2 bases; unmatched junction nucleotides: 3. In DNA form, the CDR3 reads TGTGCCAGCAGCGGGACAGTTAACACCGGGGAGCTGTTTTTT. Translated, it gives CASSGTVNTGELFF.

The CDR3 nucleotides read TGTGCCAGCAGTCCAACAGGGGGCTGGTCTAACTATGGCTACACCTTC. This sequence encodes CASSPTGGWSNYGYTF. The chain couples TRBV27 to TRBJ1-2, with TRBD1 matching 9 bases. CDR3 length equals 16 residues. Germline CDR1 reads MNHEY; CDR2 reads SMNVEV (reference sequence). V was pared by 5 bases and J by 0 bases, with 7 bases of the junction left unmatched.

This chain joins TRBV19 and TRBJ2-1; 11 bases are shared with TRBD2. CDR1 is LNHDA, CDR2 SQIVND, per germline (reference sequence). Trimming at V came to 6 bases and at J to 10 bases, leaving 8 bases not matched to a gene. CDR3 length: 14 residues. Here the CDR3 DNA reads TGTGCCAGTAGAGATAGCGGGAGGGCGGGGGAGCAGTTCTTC. Its protein is CASRDSGRAGEQFF.